This T cell receptor (beta chain) was found in a study of blood T cell repertoires in COVID-19. Germline CDR1 reads MDHEN; CDR2 reads SYDVKM. Germline trimming cut 6 bases from V and 2 bases from J; bases unmatched to any gene: 4. The CDR3 has 14 amino acids. In the authors' methods: For nucleated cells, counts were estimated from reference gene primer amplification. TCRdb's copy holds only in-frame clones and misses some; the assay was immunoSEQ multiplex PCR. The D gene and trimming were derived from the DNA, and the V and J assignments and clone size from that table. Among 70,000 to 95,000 clones, roughly 91% were seen once, and the ten largest hold around 4.5%.

The rearrangement uses TRBV28 and TRBJ2-1, with 7 bases aligning to TRBD2. The TCR was taken from an elderly woman with active COVID-19. The sequenced sample consisted of peripheral blood. The CDR3 sequence: CASRGGVPYNEQFF. The CDR3 DNA reads TGTGCCAGCAGGGGGGGGGTACCCTACAATGAGCAGTTCTTC.